These T cell receptor beta chains were read from a single sample in a study of blood T cell repertoires in COVID-19. TCRdb keeps only in-frame clones here, not all; method: immunoSEQ multiplex PCR. The table lists about 260,000 clones, 65% to 90% of them singletons, with roughly 14% in the top ten. Sequenced: peripheral blood. Every receptor here comes from a human donor in a cohort sampled during active COVID-19. Each CDR3 is given with its conserved first and last residue. A D gene is named only where the DNA matches it firmly. Clone size is not always given. Where it is, it says once, few, many or a class for expanded clones.

>.|TRBD2|TRBV7-8|TRBJ2-7
TGTGCCAGCAGCTCCCGACTAGCGGGAGGGGACGAGCAGTACTTC
CASSSRLAGGDEQYF
>.|.|TRBV18|TRBJ2-2
TGTGCCAGCTCACCTCTAGGCCCGAACGGGGAGCTGTTTTTT
CASSPLGPNGELFF
>.|TRBD1|TRBV6-2/TRBV6-3|TRBJ1-1
TGTGCCAGCAGTGACCCAGGGGGTGTCGGCACTGAAGCTTTCTTT
CASSDPGGVGTEAFF
>.|.|TRBV18|TRBJ1-1
TGTGCCAGCTCGCCCCAAGGGGGTTACACTGAAGCTTTCTTT
CASSPQGGYTEAFF
>.|TRBD2|TRBV3-1/TRBV3-2|TRBJ2-1
TGTGCCAGCAGCCAAGCTAGCGGCAGGCAGTTCTTC
CASSQASGRQFF
>.|TRBD2|TRBV19|TRBJ2-1
TGTGCCAGTACCCCATGGACGGCTAGCGGGAGGGTTAATGAGCAGTTCTTC
CASTPWTASGRVNEQFF
>.|.|TRBV6-5|TRBJ2-4
TGTGCCAGCAGTTATGGTGGTAGCGGAAAAAACATTCAGTACTTC
CASSYGGSGKNIQYF
>.|TRBD2|TRBV7-2|TRBJ2-1
TGTGCCAGCACCCTAGCGGGAGGGTACGAGCAGTTCTTC
CASTLAGGYEQFF
>.|.|TRBV19|TRBJ1-3
TGTGCCAGTAGTATAGGGACTGCGTTGTCTGGAAACACCATATATTTT
CASSIGTALSGNTIYF
>.|TRBD1|TRBV24-1|TRBJ2-1
TGTGCCACCAGTGATTCGAGCCCCACAGGGGTTAATTACAATGAGCAGTTCTTC
CATSDSSPTGVNYNEQFF
>once|TRBD2|TRBV2|TRBJ2-5
TGTGCCAGCAGGAGAGCGGGAGGGCACCAAGAGACCCAGTACTTC
CASRRAGGHQETQYF
>.|.|TRBV9|TRBJ1-2
TGTGCCAGCAGCCCACAGGCTGACTATGGCTACACCTTC
CASSPQADYGYTF
>.|TRBD1|TRBV6-5|TRBJ1-1
TGTGCCAGCAGTCGGGACAGGATTGACACTGAAGCTTTCTTT
CASSRDRIDTEAFF
>many|TRBD2|TRBV4-1|TRBJ2-7
TGCGCCAGCAGCCAACGTGCGAGCGGGAGGTCCTACGAGCAGTACTTC
CASSQRASGRSYEQYF
>.|TRBD2|TRBV11-1|TRBJ2-7
TGTGCCAGCAGCCCTAGACTAGCGGCCTACGAGCAGTACTTC
CASSPRLAAYEQYF
>.|TRBD1|TRBV5-1|TRBJ1-6
TGCGCCAGCAGCTCCCCGTCCGGGACAGTAAATTCACCCCTCCACTTT
CASSSPSGTVNSPLHF
>.|.|TRBV7-8|TRBJ2-7
TGTGCCAGCAGCCTCCAGGGCTACGAGCAGTACTTC
CASSLQGYEQYF
>once|.|TRBV3-1/TRBV3-2|TRBJ1-1
TGTGCCAGCAGCCAAGGAACTGGTTTAACTGAAGCTTTCTTT
CASSQGTGLTEAFF
>.|TRBD2|TRBV5-1|TRBJ2-7
TGCGCCAGCAGCTTGGGTGCTAGCGGACAGTACTTC
CASSLGASGQYF
>.|TRBD2|TRBV5-4|TRBJ2-7
TGTGCCAGCAGCCCACAATGGGGGGGAGGGGCCTACGAGCAGTACTTC
CASSPQWGGGAYEQYF
>.|.|TRBV4-1|TRBJ2-1
TGCGCCAGCAGCCAATCGCCCGCGGGACTCTTCAATGAGCAGTTCTTC
CASSQSPAGLFNEQFF
>.|.|TRBV7-2|TRBJ2-7
TGTGCCAGCAGCTTAGAGCGGCGCTCCTACGAGCAGTACTTC
CASSLERRSYEQYF
>.|TRBD1|TRBV4-2|TRBJ2-3
TGTGCCAGCAGCCAAGTTTTGGGACAGGGTTCAGATACGCAGTATTTT
CASSQVLGQGSDTQYF
>.|.|TRBV19|TRBJ1-1
TGTGCCAGTAGAGAGAGAGATGAAGCTTTCTTT
CASRERDEAFF
>.|.|TRBV29-1|TRBJ1-4
TGCAGCGCTCTGGAAGTCAGCCTTCCCGGAGGGGAAAAACTGTTTTTT
CSALEVSLPGGEKLFF